The entry below gives a single T cell receptor (beta chain) sequence along with its context. The data were taken from a study of cytomegalovirus exposure and HLA in healthy donors. The PCR made use of 60 Vbeta and 13 Jbeta primers. Measured with immunoSEQ multiplex PCR; TCRdb has only the in-frame clones, and not every one. The table shows about 150,000 clones, with approximately 71% occurring only once. The CDR3 extends over 17 amino acids. The chain employs TRBV1 and TRBJ2-3; TRBD2, the table's D call, lacks a check against the DNA. TRBV1 is a pseudogene segment. The specimen was PBMCs. The TCR comes from a man aged 25-45 years in good health and CMV-seronegative. The CDR3 coding sequence is TGCACCAGCAGCCAAGATCGAACTAGCGGGAGGTCAGATACGCAGTATTTT. As protein: CTSSQDRTSGRSDTQYF.